The rows below give T cell receptor beta chains drawn from one sample of a study of T cell changes during pregnancy in multiple sclerosis. TCRdb keeps only in-frame clones here, not all; method: immunoSEQ multiplex PCR. The sample holds about 57,000 clones, approximately 90% seen once. Sample: CD4+ T cells from peripheral blood mononuclear cells, taken in the third trimester of pregnancy. These receptors were obtained from a female donor with multiple sclerosis, enrolled in a pregnancy study. Each CDR3 is given with its conserved first and last residue. D genes are given only for firm matches. A clone size is listed for some rows: how often the clone was seen (once, few, many), or a class if it is expanded.

CDR3: CASSLASASDTQYF
DNA: TGCGCCAGCAGCTTGGCGTCAGCGTCAGATACGCAGTATTTT
J: TRBJ2-3
V: TRBV5-1
D: NA
size: NA

CDR3: CASSMGQTTLDTQYF
DNA: TGTGCCAGCAGCATGGGACAGACCACCCTAGATACGCAGTATTTT
J: TRBJ2-3
V: TRBV7-9
D: TRBD1
size: NA

CDR3: CASSYRRVDPDRFF
DNA: TGCGCCAGCAGTTATAGGAGGGTCGACCCCGATCGGTTCTTC
J: TRBJ2-1
V: TRBV5-1
D: NA
size: NA

CDR3: CASSFTRTSGGYANTGELFF
DNA: TGTGCCAGCAGCTTTACCCGGACTAGCGGGGGTTACGCGAACACCGGGGAGCTGTTTTTT
J: TRBJ2-2
V: TRBV11-3
D: TRBD2
size: NA

CDR3: CASRIGQSFTGELFF
DNA: TGTGCCAGCAGGATCGGACAGAGTTTTACCGGGGAGCTGTTTTTT
J: TRBJ2-2
V: TRBV6-5
D: NA
size: NA

CDR3: CASSEAGGSYNEQFF
DNA: TGTGCCAGCAGCGAAGCGGGGGGTTCCTACAATGAGCAGTTCTTC
J: TRBJ2-1
V: TRBV6-4
D: TRBD2
size: once

CDR3: CASKKASYSSAYNEQFF
DNA: TGTGCCAGTAAGAAGGCTAGCTACTCCTCCGCCTACAATGAGCAGTTCTTC
J: TRBJ2-1
V: TRBV19
D: NA
size: NA

CDR3: CASKGRGGSYEQYF
DNA: TGTGCCAGCAAAGGGAGGGGCGGATCCTACGAGCAGTACTTC
J: TRBJ2-7
V: TRBV6-6
D: TRBD2
size: NA

CDR3: CASHDRGYEQYF
DNA: TGTGCCAGCCACGACAGGGGCTACGAGCAGTACTTC
J: TRBJ2-7
V: TRBV6-1
D: TRBD1
size: NA

CDR3: CASSLASGGGETQYF
DNA: TGTGCCAGCAGCTTAGCGAGCGGGGGGGGAGAGACCCAGTACTTC
J: TRBJ2-5
V: TRBV7-2
D: TRBD2
size: NA

CDR3: CASSLVGAGYGYTF
DNA: TGTGCCAGCAGCTTAGTCGGCGCGGGCTATGGCTACACCTTC
J: TRBJ1-2
V: TRBV7-2
D: NA
size: NA

CDR3: CASRNMGGARGYEQYF
DNA: TGTGCCAGCAGAAACATGGGGGGGGCAAGAGGCTACGAGCAGTACTTC
J: TRBJ2-7
V: TRBV27
D: NA
size: NA